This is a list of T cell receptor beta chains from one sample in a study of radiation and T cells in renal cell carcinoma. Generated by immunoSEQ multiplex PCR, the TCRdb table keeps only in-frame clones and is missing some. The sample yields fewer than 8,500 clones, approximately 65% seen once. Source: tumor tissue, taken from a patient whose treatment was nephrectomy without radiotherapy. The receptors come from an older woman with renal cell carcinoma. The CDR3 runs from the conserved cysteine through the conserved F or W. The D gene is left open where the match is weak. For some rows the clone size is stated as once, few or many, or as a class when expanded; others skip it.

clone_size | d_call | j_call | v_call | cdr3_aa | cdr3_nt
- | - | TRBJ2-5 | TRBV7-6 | CASSLEPGSGETQYF | TGTGCCAGCAGCTTAGAACCAGGGAGTGGAGAGACCCAGTACTTC
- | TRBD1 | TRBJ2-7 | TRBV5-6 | CASSPLGQGYEQYF | TGTGCCAGCAGCCCATTGGGACAGGGCTACGAGCAGTACTTC
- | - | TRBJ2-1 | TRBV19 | CASSPRGYNEQFF | TGTGCCAGTAGTCCCCGGGGATACAATGAGCAGTTCTTC
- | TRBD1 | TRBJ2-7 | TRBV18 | CASSSPLDREDEQYF | TGTGCCAGCTCATCACCCTTGGACAGGGAAGACGAGCAGTACTTC
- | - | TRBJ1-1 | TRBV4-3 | CASSYSGGNTEAFF | TGCGCCAGCTCGTACTCCGGGGGTAACACTGAAGCTTTCTTT
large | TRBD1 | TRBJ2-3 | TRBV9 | CASSPRTGNPGGDTQYF | TGTGCCAGCAGCCCCAGGACAGGGAATCCCGGAGGAGATACGCAGTATTTT
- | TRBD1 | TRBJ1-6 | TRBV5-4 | CASSSGQANNSPLHF | TGTGCCAGCAGCTCGGGACAGGCGAATAATTCACCCCTCCACTTT
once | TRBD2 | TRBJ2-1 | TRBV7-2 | CASSGGRAPYNEQFF | TGTGCCAGCAGTGGGGGGAGGGCCCCCTACAATGAGCAGTTCTTC
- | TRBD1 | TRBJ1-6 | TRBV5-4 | CASSRGQNSPLHF | TGTGCCAGCAGCCGGGGACAGAATTCACCCCTCCACTTT
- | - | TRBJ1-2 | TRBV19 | CASKKQGLYGYTF | TGTGCCAGTAAAAAGCAGGGCCTCTATGGCTACACCTTC
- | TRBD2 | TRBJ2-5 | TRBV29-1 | CSVISGGIRETQYF | TGCAGCGTAATTAGCGGGGGGATAAGAGAGACCCAGTACTTC
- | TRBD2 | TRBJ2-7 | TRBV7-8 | CASSLASGGRTYEQYF | TGTGCCAGCAGCTTGGCTAGCGGGGGGAGAACCTACGAGCAGTACTTC
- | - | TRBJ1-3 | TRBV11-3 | CASSLGPGNTIYF | TGTGCCAGCAGCTTAGGTCCAGGAAACACCATATATTTT
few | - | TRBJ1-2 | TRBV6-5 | CASSPAPYGYTF | TGTGCCAGCAGTCCCGCTCCCTATGGCTACACCTTC
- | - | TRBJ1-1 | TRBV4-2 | CASSQEPLVTEAFF | TGTGCCAGCAGCCAAGAGCCCCTTGTCACTGAAGCTTTCTTT
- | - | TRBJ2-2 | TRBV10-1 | CASSPGFTGELFF | TGCGCCAGCAGTCCCGGGTTCACCGGGGAGCTGTTTTTT
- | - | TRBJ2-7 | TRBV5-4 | CASSFKGISYEQYF | TGTGCCAGCAGCTTCAAGGGGATTTCCTACGAGCAGTACTTC
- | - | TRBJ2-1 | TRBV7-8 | CASSPPLALSYNEQFF | TGTGCCAGCAGCCCCCCACTAGCACTCTCCTACAATGAGCAGTTCTTC
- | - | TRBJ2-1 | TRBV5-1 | CASSLDGSSYNEQFF | TGCGCCAGCAGCTTGGACGGGAGCTCCTACAATGAGCAGTTCTTC
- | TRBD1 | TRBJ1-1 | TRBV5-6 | CASSFWDRRTEAFF | TGTGCCAGCAGCTTTTGGGACAGGAGGACTGAAGCTTTCTTT
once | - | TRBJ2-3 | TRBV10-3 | CAISESVGAIPNTDTQYF | TGTGCCATCAGTGAGTCGGTAGGGGCCATTCCTAACACAGATACGCAGTATTTT
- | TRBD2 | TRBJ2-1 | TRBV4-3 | CASSQEGIGGEQFF | TGCGCCAGCAGCCAAGAAGGGATCGGGGGGGAGCAGTTCTTC
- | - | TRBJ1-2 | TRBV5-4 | CASSLESTANYGYTF | TGTGCCAGCAGCTTGGAGTCAACCGCTAACTATGGCTACACCTTC